This T cell receptor beta chain was sequenced in a study of cytomegalovirus exposure and HLA in healthy donors. About the research overall: One earlier analysis, a look at 150 million to 200 million T cells, found roughly 120 million unique TCR beta sequences. Study results and limitations: V- and J-gene trimming of TCR beta was linked (in a later analysis) to a missense DCLRE1C variant. Overall, around 160 TCR beta chains were annotated as cytomegalovirus-associated. Presence/absence analyses supposed approximately even sequencing depth among donors.

In the case of this clone: What it binds is unknown.

PCR amplification relied on 60 Vbeta primers (plus 13 Jbeta primers). Using immunoSEQ multiplex PCR, the repertoire was profiled, and TCRdb retains in-frame clones only, with some absent. The sample holds 95,000 to 150,000 clones; roughly four fifths are singletons and the top ten take roughly 3.5%. The V gene's germline CDR1 is MNHEY and CDR2 SMNVEV (reference sequence). This CDR3 has 11 residues. The ends lost 11 bases at V and 7 bases at J; junction bases unmatched: 8. This rearrangement joins TRBV27 to TRBJ2-7, with 7 bases fitting TRBD2. This TCR was sampled from a woman between 25 and 40 years old in good health and CMV-seropositive. Sequenced: PBMCs. This chain's CDR3 is CAPWEGGEQYF. CDR3 in DNA: TGTGCCCCCTGGGAGGGCGGGGAGCAGTACTTC.